This T cell receptor (beta chain) comes out of a study of CD8 T cells in ankylosing spondylitis. Points from the study as a whole: Existing reports had already noted some motif variants in reactive arthritis synovial fluid and blood.

Germline CDR1 is DFQATT and CDR2 is SNEGSKA (reference sequence). This CDR3 spans 16 amino acids. The TCR beta libraries were generated through quantitative 5'-RACE incorporating molecular barcodes. TCRdb re-called the 5' RACE reads with MiXCR, one entry per CDR3 protein. The top ten hold 15% to 20% of the sample, which has roughly 190,000 distinct CDR3 sequences, 9.5% to 15% seen once. Only a few counts were recorded for this clonotype. Its antigen remains unknown. This TCR was recovered from a male donor with ankylosing spondylitis or in good health (not recorded which). V usage is TRBV20-1 and J usage is TRBJ2-3; 8 bases map to TRBD1. Sequencing used blood, either unsorted or a sorted T cell fraction (not recorded which). For the CDR3, the DNA is TGCAGCCCCCACCCGCCAGGGGGCTTGGGAACAGATACGCAGTATTTT. Translated: CSPHPPGGLGTDTQYF.